The 21 T cell receptor beta chains given below trace back to one sample, sequenced in a study of T cell responses to AZD1222 COVID-19 vaccine (dated by TCRdb to 2020 to 2022). Per the publication, the time point label means: baseline before first vaccination. Library method: the immunoSEQ multiplex PCR assay. Imported from immuneACCESS, the table was reduced by TCRdb to in-frame sequences with V and J called. These copies leave out some clones; in studies compared against another copy, an unresolved V gene accounts for under half, and the cause of the remainder is not known. The sample data list about 160,000 clones, and around 93% of these were observed just once. 1.5% to 2% of the sample is in the top ten clones. Material: peripheral blood, obtained on day 0 of AZD1222 vaccination. These receptors were obtained from an adult in good health.

The chain couples TRBV6-5 to TRBJ1-2; TRBD1 matches at 8 bases. The germline gives CDR1 MNHEY, CDR2 SVGAGI. The CDR3 is made up of 13 amino acids. After removal of 6 bases from V and 5 bases from J, the junction contained 5 bases not matched to a gene. The CDR3 region has the DNA TGTGCCAGCAGGGACAGGGCTGGGTATGGCTACACCTTC. Amino acid sequence: CASRDRAGYGYTF.

V is TRBV11-2 and J is TRBJ1-2; a weak D match, TRBD1 (5 bases). The germline V gene encodes CDR1 SGHAT and CDR2 FQNNGV. Trimming stripped 1 base from V and 7 bases from J, with 13 bases between. The CDR3 is made up of 14 amino acids. CDR3: CASSLVGQGGGYTF. CDR3 bases: TGTGCCAGCAGCTTAGTAGGTCAGGGTGGTGGCTACACCTTC.

V gene TRBV28 combines with J gene TRBJ1-6, with TRBD1 as a possible D gene (5 bases). Trimming cost V 3 bases and J 7 bases, with 10 bases left between them. The CDR3 contains 14 residues. CDR1 and CDR2 (germline): MDHEN, SYDVKM. This CDR3 reads CASSFFGTNSPLHF. CDR3 nucleotides: TGTGCCAGCAGTTTTTTCGGGACCAATTCACCCCTCCACTTT.

The chain is built from TRBV30 and TRBJ2-7, with 13 nucleotides matching TRBD2. CDR3 size: 13 residues. Germline assignment: CDR1 GTSNPN and CDR2 SVGIG (reference sequence). Germline trimming cut 7 bases from V and 4 bases from J; bases unmatched to any gene: 4. CDR3 in amino acids: CAFTTSGGYEQYF. The DNA for the CDR3 is TGTGCCTTCACGACTAGCGGGGGGTACGAGCAGTACTTC.

This clone was seen a few times. The rearrangement links TRBV18 to TRBJ1-2; 11 bases align to TRBD1. V trimming: 2 bases; J trimming: 5 bases; junction bases outside the gene matches: 4. Germline-derived CDR1 and CDR2 are KGHSH and LQKENI. This CDR3 region has 15 residues. The DNA of the CDR3 is TGTGCCAGCTCACCAGGGGGACAGGGGGAGTATGGCTACACCTTC. Translation gives CASSPGGQGEYGYTF.

V usage is TRBV19 and J usage is TRBJ1-1; no clear D gene. This CDR3 region has 14 residues. Germline V gene data show CDR1 as LNHDA and CDR2 as SQIVND (reference sequence). Trimming cost V 4 bases and J 3 bases, with 12 bases left between them. Here the CDR3 DNA reads TGTGCCAGTAGTACAAACACGGTGTACACTGAAGCTTTCTTT. Residues: CASSTNTVYTEAFF.

The CDR3: CASSPLANKETQYF. CDR3 sequence (DNA): TGTGCCAGCAGCCCTCTAGCCAACAAAGAGACCCAGTACTTC. The gene calls are TRBV7-2 and TRBJ2-5; D perhaps matches TRBD2 (5 bases). CDR1 and CDR2 from the germline V gene are SGHTA and FQGNSA. This CDR3 is 14 amino acids long. V lost 5 bases and J 3 bases, leaving 13 bases between the germline ends. The whole variable domain, filled in from reference TRBV7-2 and TRBJ2-5, reads GAGVSQSPSNKVTEKGKDVELRCDPISGHTALYWYRQSLGQGLEFLIYFQGNSAPDKSGLPSDRFSAERTGGSVSTLTIQRTQQEDSAVYLCASSPLANKETQYFGPGTRLLVL.

The chain uses TRBV6-2 or TRBV6-3 and TRBJ1-2, with D possibly matching TRBD1 (6 bases). The CDR3 covers 14 residues. Trimming removed 5 bases at V and 4 bases at J, with 14 bases between. The V gene's germline CDR1 is MNHEY and CDR2 SVGEGT. The CDR3 DNA reads TGTGCCAGCAGTCCCCCCGGACAGCTCTATGGCTACACCTTC. Translating gives CASSPPGQLYGYTF.

The genes are TRBV9 and TRBJ2-1; 7 bases map to TRBD1. After removal of 4 bases from V and 7 bases from J, the junction contained 11 bases not matched to a gene. The CDR3 is 15 amino acids. The germline V gene has CDR1 SGDLS and CDR2 YYNGEE. CDR3 sequence: CASSPFGDSENEQFF. CDR3 nucleotides: TGTGCCAGCAGCCCCTTTGGGGACAGCGAAAATGAGCAGTTCTTC.

The V gene is TRBV6-5, the J gene TRBJ1-5, with 10 bases identical to TRBD1. J lost 14 bases, V lost 7 bases, and 14 bases had no gene match. Germline V gives CDR1 MNHEY, CDR2 SVGAGI. This CDR3 region has 14 residues. The CDR3 DNA sequence: TGTGCCAGCACAAGGGACAGGGGAGACGGGTTAGAGCATTTT. Translating gives CASTRDRGDGLEHF.

The V gene is TRBV7-2, the J gene TRBJ1-1; a weak D match, TRBD1 (5 bases). This CDR3 has 14 residues. V gave up 3 bases and J gave up 1 base, with 9 bases separating them. Germline CDR1 reads SGHTA; CDR2 reads FQGNSA. The CDR3 DNA reads TGTGCCAGCAGCTTCAGGGATGGGAACACTGAAGCTTTCTTT. Protein product: CASSFRDGNTEAFF.

The chain carries TRBV7-2 and TRBJ1-2; 10 positions agree with TRBD1. Trimming cost V 7 bases and J 8 bases; bases outside gene matches: 7. The CDR3 is made up of 13 amino acids. Germline CDR1 reads SGHTA; CDR2 reads FQGNSA. The CDR3, as DNA: TGTGCCAGCACCTCCGGGACAGGGGTGGGCTACACCTTC. Its protein is CASTSGTGVGYTF.

J is TRBJ1-2 and V is TRBV4-1; D is perhaps TRBD1 (5 bases). Between the trimmed V and J ends, which lost 1 base and 8 bases, there was a span of 17 bases. Germline assignment: CDR1 MGHRA and CDR2 YSYEKL. The CDR3 spans 15 residues. CDR3: CASSQVGQVGPGYTF. For the CDR3, the DNA is TGCGCCAGCAGCCAAGTCGGGCAGGTGGGGCCGGGCTACACCTTC.

The chain has TRBV27 and TRBJ2-1; possible D gene TRBD2, 7 bases. Germline values: CDR1 MNHEY, CDR2 SMNVEV (reference sequence). V dropped 0 bases and J dropped 5 bases, with 14 bases sitting between them. This CDR3 has 16 residues. The CDR3 sequence is CASSLSGGAYHNEQFF. The CDR3 DNA reads TGTGCCAGCAGTTTATCGGGGGGGGCTTACCACAATGAGCAGTTCTTC.

The chain carries TRBV7-9 and TRBJ2-3; D is unclear. CDR3 length equals 14 residues. CDR1 SEHNR and CDR2 FQNEAQ come from the germline V gene (reference sequence). Trimming removed 2 bases from V and 0 bases from J, with 6 bases in between. For the CDR3, the DNA is TGTGCCAGCAGCTTATTACGCAGCACAGATACGCAGTATTTT. Protein product: CASSLLRSTDTQYF.

The chain joins TRBV28 to TRBJ1-3, with D unresolved. Germline loops: CDR1 MDHEN, CDR2 SYDVKM. The CDR3 covers 14 residues. V was pared by 5 bases and J by 0 bases, with 8 bases between. In DNA, the CDR3 is TGTGCCAGCAGTGGAGGTCGCTCTGGAAACACCATATATTTT. It yields the protein CASSGGRSGNTIYF.

This CDR3 reads CASSYSSGLSTDTQYF. Written as DNA, the CDR3 is TGTGCCAGCAGTTACTCTTCGGGGCTGAGCACAGATACGCAGTATTTT. V gene TRBV6-6 combines with J gene TRBJ2-3; perhaps D is TRBD1 or TRBD2 (5 bases each). Germline lookup yields CDR1 MNHNY and CDR2 SVGAGI (reference sequence). The CDR3 is 16 residues long. Trimming pared 0 bases from V and 0 bases from J, leaving 10 bases between.

This clone showed up just once. The CDR3 here is CSVEFGDRLNAFF. As DNA, the CDR3 is TGCAGCGTTGAATTCGGGGACAGGCTAAACGCTTTCTTT. The gene calls are TRBV29-1 and TRBJ1-1; 8 bases align to TRBD1. Per the germline V gene, CDR1 is SQVTM and CDR2 is ANQGSEA. The CDR3 is 13 amino acids. With V trimmed by 2 bases and J by 11 bases, 10 bases remained unmatched. Based on the CDR3 plus reference TRBV29-1 and TRBJ1-1, the full variable domain is SAVISQKPSRDICQRGTSLTIQCQVDSQVTMMFWYRQQPGQSLTLIATANQGSEATYESGFVIDKFPISRPNLTFSTLTVSNMSPEDSSIYLCSVEFGDRLNAFFGQGTRLTVV.

The CDR3 DNA is TGTGCCAGCAGTCCCCGACAGGGGTTATGGGGAGAAGCTTTCTTT. Its protein is CASSPRQGLWGEAFF. The genes are TRBV27 and TRBJ1-1; 8 bases agree with TRBD1. With 5 bases clipped from V and 8 bases from J, the junction kept 13 bases outside the gene matches. CDR1 MNHEY and CDR2 SMNVEV come from the germline V gene (reference sequence). The CDR3 extends over 15 amino acids.

The sample holds one count of this clone. The rearrangement joins TRBV12-3 or TRBV12-4 to TRBJ2-7; 7 bases are shared with TRBD1. With 5 bases clipped from V and 5 bases from J, the junction kept 6 bases outside the gene matches. The CDR3 contains 13 residues. In DNA form, the CDR3 reads TGTGCCAGCAGTCCACAGGGGTCTCACGAGCAGTACTTC. Its translation is CASSPQGSHEQYF.

The chain joins TRBV7-2 to TRBJ1-4; perhaps TRBD1 as D (6 bases). Germline assignment: CDR1 SGHTA and CDR2 FQGNSA. CDR3 length equals 19 residues. The ends were cut back, 5 bases at V and 2 bases at J, with 24 bases in the middle. CDR3 residues: CASSAAGVRRVGTNEKLFF. The DNA for the CDR3 is TGTGCCAGCAGCGCTGCAGGGGTTAGAAGGGTTGGTACTAATGAAAAACTGTTTTTT.